This T cell receptor (beta chain) was recovered during a study of CD8+ T cells in alopecia areata. This CDR3 comprises 17 residues. Trimming cost V 5 bases and J 0 bases; bases outside gene matches: 8. CDR1 is SQVTM, CDR2 ANQGSEA, per germline. The authors extracted RNA and reverse transcribed it into cDNA as the sequencing template. Assay: immunoSEQ multiplex PCR; the TCRdb copy retains only in-frame clones and omits some. Of thousands of clones listed, approximately 67% are singletons. Alopecia areata patients provided lesional scalp punch biopsies and peripheral blood. The specimen comprised skin, sampled at week 0. The chain couples TRBV29-1 to TRBJ2-1, with TRBD2 matching 12 bases. The TCR was taken from a human donor with alopecia areata. CDR3 sequence: CSVTTSGGLSSYNEQFF. The CDR3 nucleotides read TGCAGCGTTACGACTAGCGGGGGCTTGAGCTCCTACAATGAGCAGTTCTTC.